The clone carrying this T cell receptor (beta chain) was recorded a few times. Its matching antigen is unknown. The TCR beta cDNA libraries carried unique molecular identifiers. Input populations of roughly 0.85 to 11 million T cells gave rise to around 500,000 cDNA molecules. TCRdb reanalysed the PCR reads using MiXCR and keeps one entry per CDR3 protein. Altogether about 430,000 distinct CDR3 sequences are present, approximately 38% being singletons, with the ten largest covering approximately 7.6%. This entry comes from a study of post-analysis software for immune sequencing data. Overall study: Relapsing-remitting, secondary progressive and progressive-relapsing multiple sclerosis were all included among the disease courses.

Study-level points and caveats: Among multiple sclerosis patients, normalized Chao1 diversity was significantly below that of controls. Higher frequency in patients than in controls was seen for roughly five TRBV segments, with TRBV5-6, TRBV5-1 and TRBV20-1 among them.

The CDR3 is 17 residues long. Per germline, CDR1 SGDLS and CDR2 YYNGEE. With V trimmed by 4 bases and J by 7 bases, 17 bases remained unmatched. This rearrangement joins TRBV9 to TRBJ2-1; 7 bases agree with TRBD2. The sequence was collected from a girl aged 2 to 9 with multiple sclerosis. Sample: blood. CDR3 region: CASSPKVPAGMMNEQFF. CDR3 bases: TGTGCCAGCAGCCCGAAAGTCCCAGCGGGAATGATGAATGAGCAGTTCTTC.